This T cell receptor beta chain appears in the sequencing data of a study of T cells in Graves' hyperthyroidism and ophthalmopathy. At the level of the study: At the time of initial diagnosis and before any treatment, peripheral blood was collected.

This clonotype was detected only once. Its antigen is unknown. From RNA transcripts, TCR beta CDR3 regions were amplified. Researchers ran a first-round RT-PCR on the TCR CDR3 using the HTBI primer set. MiXCR, applied by TCRdb to the multiplex PCR reads, yields one record per CDR3 protein. The sample has around 520,000 distinct CDR3 sequences; around 24% are singletons. Study conclusions and caveats: Most expanded thyroid clonotypes above 0.001 also appeared in blood.

Source material: blood. This receptor was taken from a woman under 40 with Graves' ophthalmopathy.

CDR3 in DNA: TGTGCCAGCAGCTTAGCGATCGACAGCCACGGGACCCAGTACTTC. Its translation: CASSLAIDSHGTQYF. The chain employs TRBV7-8 and TRBJ2-5; D possibly corresponds to TRBD1 (5 bases). The V end was cut by 0 bases, the J end by 7 bases, with 15 bases between. CDR1 is SGHVS, CDR2 FQNEAQ, per germline. The CDR3 has 15 residues.